The next 32 T cell receptor beta chains were all read from a single sample in a study of vaccination and CD4 T cells after COVID-19. Noted treatment: approximately nine-day PBMC culture with coronavirus spike peptide pools or control peptides (ViraFEST assay). Their recognized antigens are unknown. Sequencing of cultured CD4+ T cell DNA used the Oncomine TCR Beta short-read assay. TCRdb independently ran MiXCR on the PCR reads; one entry per CDR3 protein. The data show 15,000 to 20,000 distinct CDR3 sequences, around 47% seen once. The source was CD4+ T cells from blood, cultured in vitro, collected before SARS-CoV-2 vaccination. Every receptor here comes from a human donor who had recovered from COVID-19.

This rearrangement joins TRBV5-8 to TRBJ1-5; 7 positions agree with TRBD1. J gave up 0 bases and V 0 bases, and 3 bases lay outside the gene matches. Germline V CDR1 and CDR2: SGHTS, YDEGEE. The CDR3 length is 16 residues. CDR3 in DNA: TGTGCCAGCAGCTTGGGACAGGGAGGTAGCAATCAGCCCCAGCATTTT. Its translation: CASSLGQGGSNQPQHF.

Only a few counts were recorded for this clonotype. The genes are TRBV7-6 and TRBJ2-3; a weak D match, TRBD2 (7 bases). Trimming left V 1 base short and J 2 bases short, with 13 bases between. The CDR3 spans 16 residues. CDR1 is SGHVS, CDR2 FNYEAQ, per germline. The CDR3 region has the DNA TGTGCCAGCAGCTTAGAGGGGGGGCGAGTCACAGATACGCAGTATTTT. Its translation: CASSLEGGRVTDTQYF.

This clonotype showed up just a few times. The rearrangement links TRBV6-2 or TRBV6-3 to TRBJ1-2, with D possibly TRBD1 on 6 matching bases. This CDR3 region has 14 residues. V was cut by 6 bases and J by 4 bases, with 15 bases left in between. Germline loops: CDR1 MNHEY, CDR2 SVGEGT. DNA of the CDR3: TGTGCCAGCAGATTGACAGGCGCTGGCTATGGCTACACCTTC. It specifies CASRLTGAGYGYTF.

The chain couples TRBV18 to TRBJ2-7, with 9 bases fitting TRBD1. From germline, CDR1 is KGHSH and CDR2 LQKENI. The CDR3 is 15 amino acids. V trimming: 3 bases; J trimming: 2 bases; junction bases outside the gene matches: 5. CDR3 sequence (DNA): TGTGCCAGCTCACCGAGGACAGGGGCCACCTACGAGCAGTACTTC. It encodes CASSPRTGATYEQYF.

DNA of the CDR3: TGTGCCAGCAGCCCCGGAGGGCCGGGTGCCTACGAGCAGTACTTC. Translated: CASSPGGPGAYEQYF. The chain combines TRBV6-1 with TRBJ2-7, with D tentatively TRBD2 (6 bases). The CDR3 runs 15 residues. V was trimmed by 6 bases and J by 2 bases, leaving 17 bases between them. Germline V gene data show CDR1 as MNHNS and CDR2 as SASEGT.

This chain connects TRBV6-5 to TRBJ1-4; D remains ambiguous. The CDR3 runs 12 residues. Germline CDR1 is MNHEY and CDR2 is SVGAGI. Trimming left V 3 bases short and J 3 bases short, with 2 bases between. The CDR3 loop is CASSYANEKLFF. CDR3 DNA: TGTGCCAGCAGTTATGCTAATGAAAAACTGTTTTTT.

This clonotype was detected only a few times. The CDR3 DNA sequence: TGCAGTGCTAGGAATAACCAGGGGGTCTCGAGTGGCTACACCTTC. It translates to CSARNNQGVSSGYTF. The chain has TRBV20-1 and TRBJ1-2; 7 positions match TRBD1. Trimming cost V 3 bases and J 7 bases; bases outside gene matches: 14. The CDR3 runs to 15 residues. CDR1 and CDR2 from the germline V gene are DFQATT and SNEGSKA (reference sequence).

This chain joins TRBV7-2 and TRBJ2-3; TRBD1 matches 9 bases. V gave up 1 base and J gave up 3 bases; unmatched junction bases: 11. CDR3 length: 18 residues. Germline values: CDR1 SGHTA, CDR2 FQGNSA. CDR3 DNA: TGTGCCAGCAGCTTAGAGAGGACCGGGACAGGGCAAACAGATACGCAGTATTTT. Protein: CASSLERTGTGQTDTQYF.

This clonotype was found a few times. J is TRBJ2-2 and V is TRBV7-2; TRBD2 matches 14 bases. V was clipped by 6 bases and J by 6 bases; unmatched bases: 3. CDR1 is SGHTA, CDR2 FQGNSA, per germline. The CDR3 runs 15 residues. The CDR3 sequence: CASSGLAGGSGELFF. CDR3 in DNA: TGTGCCAGCAGTGGACTAGCGGGAGGCTCCGGGGAGCTGTTTTTT.

This chain uses TRBV20-1 with TRBJ1-2; TRBD1 aligns across 7 bases. V lost 1 base and J lost 5; bases outside the gene matches: 4. There are 13 residues in the CDR3. Germline CDR1 is DFQATT and CDR2 is SNEGSKA (reference sequence). Here the CDR3 reads CSARAEQGYGYTF. Here the CDR3 DNA reads TGCAGTGCTAGAGCGGAACAGGGGTATGGCTACACCTTC.

J is TRBJ2-7 and V is TRBV19; 10 bases are shared with TRBD2. The CDR3 contains 15 residues. Germline trimming cut 6 bases from V and 0 bases from J; bases unmatched to any gene: 5. Germline assignment: CDR1 LNHDA and CDR2 SQIVND (reference sequence). The CDR3 sequence: CASSQASGGSYEQYF. CDR3 bases: TGTGCCAGTAGCCAGGCTAGCGGGGGCTCCTACGAGCAGTACTTC.

This clonotype was detected only a few times. The chain links TRBV6-1 to TRBJ2-7, with 11 bases lining up with TRBD2. The V and J ends lost 1 base and 2 bases, in that order; junction bases with no gene match: 7. Germline CDR1 is MNHNS and CDR2 is SASEGT. This CDR3 spans 17 amino acids. The CDR3 DNA sequence: TGTGCCAGCAGTGAAGGGGTAGCGGGGGGGCAACCCTACGAGCAGTACTTC. This encodes CASSEGVAGGQPYEQYF.

The V gene is TRBV27, the J gene TRBJ1-2; 11 bases are shared with TRBD1. Germline V gene sequence: CDR1 MNHEY, CDR2 SMNVEV (reference sequence). The CDR3 is made up of 12 amino acids. Trimming took 5 bases from V and 14 from J; bases not matched to a gene: 7. The CDR3 protein is CASSRTGGPSTF. The CDR3 coding sequence is TGTGCCAGCAGTAGGACAGGGGGCCCCTCGACCTTC.

In this sample, this clonotype turned up a few times. The V call is TRBV7-2, the J call TRBJ1-5; TRBD1 matches at 10 bases. Germline V gene data show CDR1 as SGHTA and CDR2 as FQGNSA. V shed 5 bases, J shed 3 bases, and the junction held 4 bases outside the gene matches. The CDR3 contains 15 residues. The CDR3 loop reads CASSVRQGANQPQHF. CDR3 nucleotide sequence: TGTGCCAGCAGCGTAAGACAGGGGGCCAATCAGCCCCAGCATTTT.

The chain uses TRBV12-3 or TRBV12-4 and TRBJ1-1; D is perhaps TRBD1 (5 bases). Between the trimmed V and J ends, which lost 5 bases and 4 bases, there was a span of 23 bases. This CDR3 region has 17 residues. CDR3 region: CASSPRGSEGQGTEAFF. The CDR3, as DNA: TGTGCCAGCAGTCCTAGAGGTAGTGAGGGGCAAGGCACTGAAGCTTTCTTT.

This clonotype was counted between two and nine times. J is TRBJ1-2 and V is TRBV5-4; D is possibly TRBD1 (6 bases). Germline CDR1 SGHNT, CDR2 YYREEE (reference sequence). Trimming shortened V by 1 base and J by 4 bases, and 8 bases separated the two germline ends. CDR3 length: 13 amino acids. CDR3 sequence reads: CASSLTGTYGYTF. CDR3 DNA sequence: TGTGCCAGCAGCTTGACAGGGACCTATGGCTACACCTTC.

The chain uses TRBV5-4 and TRBJ2-5; 9 bases are a match to TRBD1. CDR1 and CDR2 (germline): SGHNT, YYREEE (reference sequence). The CDR3 spans 16 residues. V lost 6 bases, J lost 3 bases, and 12 bases stayed unmatched. Here the CDR3 DNA reads TGTGCCAGCAACACAGGGGGCAGTAGGGGGGAAGAGACCCAGTACTTC. It is translated as CASNTGGSRGEETQYF.

This sequence joins TRBV28 and TRBJ1-2; D call uncertain. The CDR3 runs to 14 residues. The ends were cut back, 1 base at V and 2 bases at J, with 8 bases in the middle. Per germline, CDR1 MDHEN and CDR2 SYDVKM. Written as DNA, the CDR3 is TGTGCCAGCAGTTTATCGAGAGTAAACTATGGCTACACCTTC. Residues: CASSLSRVNYGYTF.

This chain uses TRBV6-2 or TRBV6-3 with TRBJ1-3, with D possibly TRBD1 on 6 matching bases. V dropped 5 bases and J dropped 0 bases, with 11 bases sitting between them. In germline, CDR1 is MNHEY, CDR2 SVGEGT. The CDR3 consists of 15 residues. This chain's CDR3 is CASSMDSRSGNTIYF. DNA for the CDR3: TGTGCCAGCAGTATGGACAGTCGCTCTGGAAACACCATATATTTT.

The CDR3 region has the DNA TGTGCCAGCAGTTACCCCCCGCTGCGGGGGACAGATACGCAGTATTTT. Translating it yields CASSYPPLRGTDTQYF. The V gene is TRBV6-2 or TRBV6-3, the J gene TRBJ2-3, with 7 bases identical to TRBD2. Germline CDR1 is MNHEY and CDR2 is SVGEGT. Losses at the gene ends were 2 bases for V and 3 bases for J; bases not matched to a gene: 8. The CDR3 extends over 16 amino acids.

The chain links TRBV11-3 to TRBJ1-1; D is unresolved. CDR3 length equals 12 residues. Trimming removed 5 bases at V and 6 bases at J, with 10 bases between. Germline CDR1 is SGHNT and CDR2 is YENEEA. CDR3 protein: CASSARVAEAFF. Here the CDR3 DNA reads TGTGCCAGCAGCGCGAGGGTCGCTGAAGCTTTCTTT.

V and J are TRBV7-8 and TRBJ1-5; D gene uncertain. This CDR3 region has 14 residues. The germline CDR1 and CDR2 sequences are SGHVS and FQNEAQ. V lost 5 bases, J lost 3 bases, and 11 bases lay in between. CDR3 region: CASSPDKPNQPQHF. CDR3 bases: TGTGCCAGCAGCCCAGACAAACCCAATCAGCCCCAGCATTTT.

This clonotype ranks as medium-sized. The chain joins TRBV20-1 to TRBJ1-6, with 7 bases lining up with TRBD1. This CDR3 is 14 amino acids long. Germline-derived CDR1 and CDR2 are DFQATT and SNEGSKA (reference sequence). The J segment lost 6 bases and the V segment lost 3 bases, leaving 5 bases of the junction unmatched. CDR3 region: CSASRDSSNSPLHF. The CDR3 nucleotides are TGCAGTGCTAGTCGGGACAGCTCTAATTCACCCCTCCACTTT.

The chain has TRBV19 and TRBJ2-7; D not certain. Germline-derived CDR1 and CDR2 are LNHDA and SQIVND (reference sequence). The CDR3 sequence is 12 residues long. V was trimmed by 1 base and J by 6 bases, leaving 7 bases between them. The CDR3, as DNA: TGTGCCAGTAGTATAGCCCGAGGCGAGCAGTACTTC. This sequence encodes CASSIARGEQYF.

V usage is TRBV15 and J usage is TRBJ2-7, with 10 bases matching TRBD1. With 1 base clipped from V and 2 bases from J, the junction kept 8 bases outside the gene matches. This CDR3 comprises 17 residues. Germline loops: CDR1 LNHNV, CDR2 YYDKDF (reference sequence). CDR3 residues: CATSRANPGQGTYEQYF. For the CDR3, the DNA is TGTGCCACCAGCAGAGCCAATCCGGGACAGGGGACCTACGAGCAGTACTTC.

The chain recombines TRBV7-8 with TRBJ2-1; D possibly corresponds to TRBD1 (5 bases). V lost 1 base and J 6 bases, leaving 13 bases between the germline ends. The CDR3 runs to 15 residues. In germline, CDR1 is SGHVS, CDR2 FQNEAQ. Written as DNA, the CDR3 is TGTGCCAGCAGCTTAGAATCGACAGTGGGCAATGAGCAGTTCTTC. This sequence encodes CASSLESTVGNEQFF.

The chain carries TRBV20-1 and TRBJ2-5, with 10 bases matching TRBD2. The V gene's germline CDR1 is DFQATT and CDR2 SNEGSKA (reference sequence). J was trimmed by 0 bases and V by 4 bases; bases with no gene match: 5. The length of the CDR3 is 15 residues. The CDR3, as DNA: TGCAGTGCTATTCATAGCGGGGGGAACCAAGAGACCCAGTACTTC. Protein sequence: CSAIHSGGNQETQYF.

The chain links TRBV19 to TRBJ1-2, with 10 bases lining up with TRBD1. Germline-derived CDR1 and CDR2 are LNHDA and SQIVND (reference sequence). This CDR3 region has 14 residues. J was trimmed by 8 bases and V by 6 bases; bases with no gene match: 9. The CDR3 DNA sequence: TGTGCCAGTAGATCGGACAGGGGGACGAGGGGCTACACCTTC. This codes for CASRSDRGTRGYTF.

The chain uses TRBV7-2 and TRBJ1-1; a weak D match, TRBD1 (5 bases). CDR3 length: 13 amino acids. Trimming pared 6 bases from V and 0 bases from J, leaving 8 bases between. Germline V gene lookup returns CDR1 SGHTA and CDR2 FQGNSA. The chain's CDR3 is CASRPQVNTEAFF. In nucleotides, the CDR3 is TGTGCCAGCAGGCCACAGGTGAACACTGAAGCTTTCTTT. The complete variable domain, with remaining parts taken from reference TRBV7-2 and TRBJ1-1, reads GAGVSQSPSNKVTEKGKDVELRCDPISGHTALYWYRQSLGQGLEFLIYFQGNSAPDKSGLPSDRFSAERTGGSVSTLTIQRTQQEDSAVYLCASRPQVNTEAFFGQGTRLTVV.

This clonotype was seen more than once but under ten times. The DNA for the CDR3 is TGCAGTGCTACTCCAATGGTGGGGGGTGGCTACACCTTC. Amino acids: CSATPMVGGGYTF. V and J are TRBV20-1 and TRBJ1-2, with a tentative D call TRBD1 (5 bases). Trimming cost V 4 bases and J 7 bases, with 16 bases left between them. This CDR3 spans 13 amino acids. CDR1 DFQATT and CDR2 SNEGSKA come from the germline V gene (reference sequence).

The rearrangement uses TRBV11-3 and TRBJ1-1; TRBD1 aligns across 9 bases. Trimming removed 5 bases from V and 6 bases from J; junction bases left unmatched: 10. In germline, CDR1 is SGHNT, CDR2 YENEEA. CDR3 length: 15 residues. The CDR3, as DNA: TGTGCCAGCAGCACGGGACAGGGAAGATCGGCTGAAGCTTTCTTT. Amino acid sequence: CASSTGQGRSAEAFF.

The chain is built from TRBV19 and TRBJ2-3, with D unresolved. Germline lookup yields CDR1 LNHDA and CDR2 SQIVND (reference sequence). The CDR3 is 11 residues long. Trimming shortened V by 5 bases and J by 7 bases, and 7 bases separated the two germline ends. CDR3 sequence (DNA): TGTGCCAGTAGTCTCGGACATACGCAGTATTTT. Translated, it gives CASSLGHTQYF.